The TCR beta chain described here comes from a study of T cells in Graves' hyperthyroidism and ophthalmopathy. General study results and limits: Most clonotypes expanded in the thyroid (above 0.001) were also present in blood.

Amplification of TCR beta CDR3 regions was performed using RNA transcripts as template. Using the HTBI primer set, a first-round RT-PCR was run on the TCR CDR3. TCRdb analysed the multiplex PCR reads with MiXCR anew, one entry per CDR3 protein. Here the sample spans some 92,000 distinct CDR3 sequences, approximately 39% being singletons. Concerning this clonotype itself: Antigen unknown. Compared with germline, one end of the junction differs, possibly owing to a read error.

Germline lookup yields CDR1 SGHTA and CDR2 FQGTGA. The CDR3 runs to 13 residues. Diagnoses were established using clinical symptoms, serum thyroxine and TRAb, thyroid ultrasound and orbital computed tomography. The sequenced sample consisted of peripheral blood or thyroid tissue (not recorded which). This chain uses TRBV7-3 with TRBJ1-3; D is undetermined. This clonotype was sampled from a woman aged 25 to 39 with Graves' hyperthyroidism. This CDR3 reads CASSLRMGNIIYF. In DNA, the CDR3 is TGTGCCAGCAGCTTGAGAATGGGAAACATCATATATTTT.